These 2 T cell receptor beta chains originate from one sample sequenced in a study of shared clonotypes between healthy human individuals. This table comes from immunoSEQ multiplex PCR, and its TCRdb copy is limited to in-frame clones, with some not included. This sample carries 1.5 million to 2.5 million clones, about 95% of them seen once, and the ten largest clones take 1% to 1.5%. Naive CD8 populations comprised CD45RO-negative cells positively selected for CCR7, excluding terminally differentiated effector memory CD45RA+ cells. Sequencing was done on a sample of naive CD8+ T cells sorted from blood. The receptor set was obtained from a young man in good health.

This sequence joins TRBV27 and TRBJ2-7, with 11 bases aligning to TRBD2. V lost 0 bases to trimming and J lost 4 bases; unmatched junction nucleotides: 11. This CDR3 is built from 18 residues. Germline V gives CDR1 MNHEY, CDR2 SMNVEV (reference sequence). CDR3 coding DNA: TGTGCCAGCAGTTTATCGGGACTAGCGGTTACGGAGGATTACGAGCAGTACTTC. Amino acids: CASSLSGLAVTEDYEQYF.

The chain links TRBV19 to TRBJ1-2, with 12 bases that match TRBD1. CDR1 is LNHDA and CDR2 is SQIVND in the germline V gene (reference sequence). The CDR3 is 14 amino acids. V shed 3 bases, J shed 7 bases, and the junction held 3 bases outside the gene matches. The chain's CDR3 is CASSIGTGGFGYTF. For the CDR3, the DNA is TGTGCCAGTAGTATTGGGACAGGGGGCTTTGGCTACACCTTC.